The following is a T cell receptor beta chain sequence with its context. The antigen remains undetermined. It was through 5'RACE template switching that TCR cDNA was made, with a universal primer site and UMIs added. From the 5' RACE reads, TCRdb called clonotypes with MiXCR, one entry per CDR3 protein. This sample yields under 550,000 distinct CDR3 sequences, of which roughly a fifth are seen a single time; 15% to 20% belongs to the top ten. The data originate from a study of T cells after yellow fever vaccination. Regarding the study as a whole: CD4 and CD8 compartments shared a small share of clonotypes. On re-exposure, the response was weaker but peaked faster, at day 5 versus 15. Post-booster repertoires again held most primary-vaccination clones (roughly 96% CD4, 85% to 90% CD8).

Germline V gives CDR1 MNHEY, CDR2 SVGAGI. Trimming cost V 6 bases and J 8 bases; bases outside gene matches: 4. The CDR3 extends over 12 amino acids. V gene TRBV6-5 combines with J gene TRBJ2-3, with 8 positions matching TRBD2. Sequencing was performed on PBMCs, taken 20 to 25 days after the first yellow fever vaccination. The receptor comes from a man younger than 35 who received the YFV17D yellow fever vaccine. Written as DNA, the CDR3 is TGTGCCAGCAGCGGGGGGGCGGGTACGCAGTATTTT. Its translation: CASSGGAGTQYF.